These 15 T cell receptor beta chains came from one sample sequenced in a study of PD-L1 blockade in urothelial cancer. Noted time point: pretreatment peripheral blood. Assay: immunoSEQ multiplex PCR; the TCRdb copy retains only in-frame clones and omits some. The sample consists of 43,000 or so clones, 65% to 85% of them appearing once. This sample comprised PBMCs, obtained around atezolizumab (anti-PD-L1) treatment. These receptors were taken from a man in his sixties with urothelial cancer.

Here the CDR3 reads CASSIVGTGYLGANVLTF. As DNA, the CDR3 is TGCGCCAGCAGTATTGTCGGGACAGGGTATCTTGGGGCCAACGTCCTGACTTTC. The genes are TRBV5-1 and TRBJ2-6; 9 nucleotides align to TRBD1. The V gene's germline CDR1 is SGHRS and CDR2 YFSETQ. With 5 bases clipped from V and 3 bases from J, the junction kept 12 bases outside the gene matches. This CDR3 contains 18 residues.

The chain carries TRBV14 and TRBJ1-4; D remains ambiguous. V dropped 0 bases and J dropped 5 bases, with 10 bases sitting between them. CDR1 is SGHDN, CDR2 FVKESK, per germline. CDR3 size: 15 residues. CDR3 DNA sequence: TGTGCCAGCAGCCAAGATAACAGACCGAATGAAAAACTGTTTTTT. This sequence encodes CASSQDNRPNEKLFF.

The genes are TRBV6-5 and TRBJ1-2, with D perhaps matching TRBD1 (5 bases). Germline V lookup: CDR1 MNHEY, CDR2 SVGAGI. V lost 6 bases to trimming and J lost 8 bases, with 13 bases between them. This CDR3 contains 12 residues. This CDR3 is CASSSQGVGYTF. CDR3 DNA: TGTGCCAGCAGCTCCCAGGGTGTAGGCTACACCTTC.

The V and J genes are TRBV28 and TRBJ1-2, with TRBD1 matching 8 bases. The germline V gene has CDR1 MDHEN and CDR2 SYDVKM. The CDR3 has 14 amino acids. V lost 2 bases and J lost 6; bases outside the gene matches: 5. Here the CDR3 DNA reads TGTGCCAGCAGTTTAGGGGGCAGGGGGCATGGCTACACCTTC. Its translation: CASSLGGRGHGYTF.

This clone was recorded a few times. The CDR3 DNA reads as TGCGCCAGCAGCTTGGGAGGGAGCGATCAGCCCCAGCATTTT. This translates into CASSLGGSDQPQHF. This chain joins TRBV5-1 and TRBJ1-5; D remains ambiguous. Germline V gene data show CDR1 as SGHRS and CDR2 as YFSETQ. The V gene lost 0 bases and the J gene lost 5 bases, with 9 bases spanning the gap. This CDR3 is built from 14 residues.

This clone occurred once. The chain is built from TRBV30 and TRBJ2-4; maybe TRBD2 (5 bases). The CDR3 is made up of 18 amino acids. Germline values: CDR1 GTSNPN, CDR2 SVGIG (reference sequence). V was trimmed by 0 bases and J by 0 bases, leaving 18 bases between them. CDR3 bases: TGTGCCTGGAGTGTAATGTCAGGAGGTACATTAGCCAAAAACATTCAGTACTTC. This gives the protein CAWSVMSGGTLAKNIQYF.

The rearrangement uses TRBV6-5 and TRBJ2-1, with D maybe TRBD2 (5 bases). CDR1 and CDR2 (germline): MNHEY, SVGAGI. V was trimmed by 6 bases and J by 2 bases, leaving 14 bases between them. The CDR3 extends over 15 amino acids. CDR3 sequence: CASRHTAEPYNEQFF. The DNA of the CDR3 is TGTGCCAGCAGGCACACAGCGGAGCCCTACAATGAGCAGTTCTTC.

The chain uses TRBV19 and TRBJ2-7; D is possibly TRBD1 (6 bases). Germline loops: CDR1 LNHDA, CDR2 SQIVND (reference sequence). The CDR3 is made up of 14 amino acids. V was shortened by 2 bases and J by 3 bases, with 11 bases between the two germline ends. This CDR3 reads CASSITYRVYEQYF. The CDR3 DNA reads TGTGCCAGTAGTATAACCTACAGGGTCTACGAGCAGTACTTC.

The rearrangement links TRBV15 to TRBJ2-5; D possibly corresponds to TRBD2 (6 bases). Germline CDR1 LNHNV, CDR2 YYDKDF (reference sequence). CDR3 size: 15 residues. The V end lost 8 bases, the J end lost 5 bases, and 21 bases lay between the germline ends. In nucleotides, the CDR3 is TGTGCCACCTCAGGTGGGGGGAGGTCGGGCGAGACCCAGTACTTC. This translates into CATSGGGRSGETQYF.

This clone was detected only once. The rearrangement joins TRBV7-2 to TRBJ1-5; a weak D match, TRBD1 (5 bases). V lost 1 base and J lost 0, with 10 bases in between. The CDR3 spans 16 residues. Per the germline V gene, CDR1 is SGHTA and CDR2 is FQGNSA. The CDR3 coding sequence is TGTGCCAGCAGCTTAGAACGACAGAGTAGCAATCAGCCCCAGCATTTT. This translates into CASSLERQSSNQPQHF.

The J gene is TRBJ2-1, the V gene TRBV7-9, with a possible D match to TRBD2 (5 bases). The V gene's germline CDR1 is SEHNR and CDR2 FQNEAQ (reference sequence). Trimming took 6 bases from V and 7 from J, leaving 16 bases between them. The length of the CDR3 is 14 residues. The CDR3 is CASSEPGPGNEQFF. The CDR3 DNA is TGTGCCAGCAGTGAACCGGGCCCGGGAAATGAGCAGTTCTTC.

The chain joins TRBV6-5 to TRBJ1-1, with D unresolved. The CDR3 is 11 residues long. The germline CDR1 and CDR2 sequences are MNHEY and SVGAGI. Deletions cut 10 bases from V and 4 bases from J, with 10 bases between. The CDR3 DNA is TGTGCCACGTGTCTGAGCACTGAAGCTTTCTTT. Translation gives CATCLSTEAFF.

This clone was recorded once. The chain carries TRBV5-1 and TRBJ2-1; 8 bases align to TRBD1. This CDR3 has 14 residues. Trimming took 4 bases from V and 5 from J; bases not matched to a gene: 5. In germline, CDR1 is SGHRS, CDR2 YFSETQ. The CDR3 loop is CASSTGQENNEQFF. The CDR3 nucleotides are TGCGCCAGCAGCACGGGACAGGAAAACAATGAGCAGTTCTTC. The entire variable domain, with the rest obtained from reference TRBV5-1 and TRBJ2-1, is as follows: KAGVTQTPRYLIKTRGQQVTLSCSPISGHRSVSWYQQTPGQGLQFLFEYFSETQRNKGNFPGRFSGRQFSNSRSEMNVSTLELGDSALYLCASSTGQENNEQFFGPGTRLTVL.

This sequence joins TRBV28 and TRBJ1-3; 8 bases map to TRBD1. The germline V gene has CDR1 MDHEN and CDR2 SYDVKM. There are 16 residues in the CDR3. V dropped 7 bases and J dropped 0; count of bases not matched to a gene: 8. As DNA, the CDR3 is TGTGCCAGCACCCGGACAGGGCTAAGCTCTGGAAACACCATATATTTT. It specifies CASTRTGLSSGNTIYF. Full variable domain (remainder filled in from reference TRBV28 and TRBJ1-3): DVKVTQSSRYLVKRTGEKVFLECVQDMDHENMFWYRQDPGLGLRLIYFSYDVKMKEKGDIPEGYSVSREKKERFSLILESASTNQTSMYLCASTRTGLSSGNTIYFGEGSWLTVV.

In nucleotides, the CDR3 is TGTGCCAGCAGCTTAACGAGATCCCGTTACAATGAGCAGTTCTTC. It is translated as CASSLTRSRYNEQFF. The gene calls are TRBV7-2 and TRBJ2-1; D remains unclear. The ends were cut back, 2 bases at V and 4 bases at J, with 12 bases in the middle. Germline CDR1 is SGHTA and CDR2 is FQGNSA. The length of the CDR3 is 15 residues.